The entry that follows covers one TCR beta chain sequence. The assay was immunoSEQ multiplex PCR, and TCRdb's table has in-frame clones only and misses some. The sample consists of 9,500 to 12,000 clones, about four fifths of them appearing once. The data stem from a study of T cells after somatic rescue of genetic block. CDR3 length equals 12 residues. CDR1 is SGHVS, CDR2 FQNEAQ, per germline. Trimming removed 7 bases from V and 6 bases from J, with 12 bases in between. The TCR originated in a boy aged 5-17 years. The J gene is TRBJ1-2, the V gene TRBV7-8; D remains unclear. The sequenced sample consisted of peripheral blood mononuclear cells (PBMCs). The chain's CDR3 is CASKGPGDGYTF. CDR3 bases: TGTGCCAGCAAAGGACCCGGCGATGGCTACACCTTC.